These T cell receptor beta chains were read from a single sample in a study of shared clonotypes between healthy human individuals. Repertoires were generated with immunoSEQ multiplex PCR, while TCRdb's copy carries only in-frame clones and drops some. This sample carries 740,000 or so clones, 73% of them seen once, and the ten largest clones take around 2%. What was sequenced was memory CD4+ T cells sorted from blood. The receptor source for this set is a woman aged 25 to 39 in good health. Both conserved end residues are part of each CDR3. The D gene is left open where the match is weak. A clone size is listed for some rows: how often the clone was seen (once, few, many), or a class if it is expanded.

>TRBJ2-7|.|TRBV4-2|.
CASSQDARSYEQYF
TGTGCCAGCAGCCAAGATGCGAGGAGTTACGAGCAGTACTTC
>TRBJ2-7|many|TRBV5-1|.
CASSSHGGGSYEQYF
TGCGCCAGCAGCTCTCACGGGGGAGGCTCCTACGAGCAGTACTTC
>TRBJ1-2|.|TRBV5-1|.
CASRPRAQRPPGYTF
TGCGCCAGCAGGCCGAGGGCCCAACGTCCTCCTGGCTACACCTTC
>TRBJ2-7|.|TRBV6-6|TRBD2
CASTKSGSPYEQYF
TGTGCCAGCACCAAAAGCGGGAGCCCCTACGAGCAGTACTTC
>TRBJ1-2|.|TRBV6-5|TRBD1
CASSKSGTVQGYTF
TGTGCCAGCAGTAAATCCGGGACAGTTCAAGGCTACACCTTC
>TRBJ1-2|.|TRBV13|.
CASSFTNYGYTF
TGTGCCAGCAGCTTCACTAACTATGGCTACACCTTC
>TRBJ2-2|many|TRBV5-1|TRBD1
CASSQGDRDTGELFF
TGCGCCAGCAGCCAGGGGGACAGGGACACCGGGGAGCTGTTTTTT
>TRBJ2-5|.|TRBV20-1|.
CSARDRDHYF
TGCAGTGCTAGAGATCGAGACCATTACTTC
>TRBJ1-2|.|TRBV2|TRBD1
CASTYTGTGGSGYTF
TGTGCCAGCACCTACACCGGGACAGGAGGTTCTGGCTACACCTTC
>TRBJ2-5|.|TRBV11-3|TRBD2
CASNLGPGGEETQYF
TGTGCCAGCAACTTAGGCCCGGGGGGTGAAGAGACCCAGTACTTC
>TRBJ2-7|.|TRBV27|.
CASSFEGFLGEQYF
TGTGCCAGCAGTTTTGAGGGTTTTCTTGGCGAGCAGTACTTC
>TRBJ2-3|few|TRBV5-1|.
CASSLEWGSTDTQYF
TGCGCCAGCAGCTTGGAGTGGGGCTCCACAGATACGCAGTATTTT
>TRBJ1-1|many|TRBV19|.
CASSSGQNTEAFF
TGTGCCAGTAGTAGTGGCCAGAACACTGAAGCTTTCTTT
>TRBJ2-1|.|TRBV27|.
CASTRGRGLPYNEQFF
TGTGCCAGTACCCGGGGCAGGGGTTTACCCTACAATGAGCAGTTCTTC
>TRBJ1-6|few|TRBV27|.
CASSPGGAYNSPLHF
TGTGCCAGCAGCCCGGGCGGCGCCTATAATTCACCCCTCCACTTT
>TRBJ1-2|many|TRBV5-1|.
CASSLFSGEGYTF
TGCGCCAGCAGCTTGTTTAGTGGGGAGGGCTACACCTTC
>TRBJ1-2|few|TRBV23-1|TRBD1
CASSQFGTGFVCYTF
TGCGCCAGCAGTCAATTCGGGACAGGTTTTGTTTGCTACACCTTC
>TRBJ2-3|.|TRBV2|.
CASSLSRAAPGDTQYF
TGTGCCAGCAGCCTTTCGAGGGCGGCACCTGGAGATACGCAGTATTTT
>TRBJ2-4|few|TRBV29-1|.
CSAEDRLRGGIQYF
TGCAGCGCAGAAGACAGGTTGAGGGGAGGCATTCAGTACTTC
>TRBJ2-3|once|TRBV28|TRBD1
CASSLWTGADTQYF
TGTGCCAGCAGTTTATGGACAGGGGCAGATACGCAGTATTTT
>TRBJ1-5|.|TRBV4-1|.
CASSPMTDSLGNQPQHF
TGCGCCAGCAGCCCGATGACCGACAGTCTGGGCAATCAGCCCCAGCATTTT
>TRBJ2-2|.|TRBV19|.
CAPPRPGELFF
TGTGCCCCGCCACGGCCCGGGGAGCTGTTTTTT
>TRBJ2-7|.|TRBV6-5|.
CASSYPGATRYEQYF
TGTGCCAGCAGTTACCCGGGGGCGACGCGCTACGAGCAGTACTTC
>TRBJ2-5|.|TRBV11-3|.
CASSLSGKETQYF
TGTGCCAGCAGCTTATCGGGGAAGGAGACCCAGTACTTC
>TRBJ2-7|few|TRBV7-2|TRBD2
CASSPRGASGSYEQYF
TGTGCCAGCAGTCCCCGTGGGGCTAGCGGGAGCTACGAGCAGTACTTC
>TRBJ2-7|once|TRBV30|.
CAWIFEQYF
TGTGCCTGGATATTCGAGCAGTACTTC
>TRBJ2-5|.|TRBV7-9|.
CASSPPFRQVLETQYF
TGTGCCAGCAGCCCCCCATTCCGACAGGTTCTAGAGACCCAGTACTTC
>TRBJ2-1|once|TRBV30|TRBD1
CAWSWAGTGSDEQFF
TGCGCCTGGAGTTGGGCGGGGACAGGGTCCGATGAGCAGTTCTTC
>TRBJ2-3|many|TRBV14|TRBD2
CASSQDYTGLRTRTQYF
TGTGCCAGCAGCCAAGATTACACCGGGCTTAGGACTAGGACGCAGTATTTT
>TRBJ2-5|few|TRBV28|TRBD2
CASSPRGLAGWETQYF
TGTGCCAGCAGTCCGAGGGGACTAGCGGGATGGGAGACCCAGTACTTC
>TRBJ1-4|.|TRBV2|.
CASTRLTATNEKLFF
TGTGCCAGCACTAGACTGACAGCAACTAATGAAAAACTGTTTTTT
>TRBJ1-2|.|TRBV19|.
CASTPQGYYGYTF
TGTGCCAGTACCCCACAGGGATACTATGGCTACACCTTC
>TRBJ2-1|once|TRBV7-9|.
CASSLATFNEQFF
TGTGCCAGCAGCTTAGCTACCTTCAATGAGCAGTTCTTC
>TRBJ2-5|.|TRBV23-1|TRBD2
CASSQNSGSDLGETQYF
TGCGCCAGCAGTCAAAATAGCGGGAGCGACCTAGGGGAGACCCAGTACTTC
>TRBJ2-1|.|TRBV4-1|TRBD1
CASSHPYRGRDTNEQFF
TGCGCCAGCAGCCACCCCTACAGGGGGCGAGATACAAATGAGCAGTTCTTC